The present entry profiles one T cell receptor beta chain with its context. Antigen: not known. Each TCR beta cDNA library carried unique molecular identifiers. Input populations of 1 to 10 million T cells gave rise to roughly 500,000 cDNA molecules. One entry per CDR3 protein, called by TCRdb with MiXCR from the PCR reads. The sample records 650,000 to 900,000 distinct CDR3 sequences, around 42% being singletons. Trimming pared 0 bases from V and 4 bases from J, leaving 12 bases between. Germline-derived CDR1 and CDR2 are ENHRY and SYGVKD. This CDR3 region has 15 residues. This specimen belongs to a study of post-analysis software for immune sequencing data. Across the study: There were relapsing-remitting, secondary progressive and progressive-relapsing multiple sclerosis among the disease courses included. Whole-study results and caveats: In patients, 4 to 6 TRBV segments were more frequent than in controls, with TRBV5-6, TRBV5-1 and TRBV20-1 among them. Multiple sclerosis was associated with a significant reduction in normalized Chao1 diversity relative to controls.

V and J are TRBV10-3 and TRBJ2-5, with D maybe TRBD1 (6 bases). The sequenced sample was blood. The TCR sequence derives from a girl between 10 and 17 years old with multiple sclerosis. The CDR3 DNA reads TGTGCCATCAGTGAGTCGAGGCAGGGGCTAGAGACCCAGTACTTC. Translating gives CAISESRQGLETQYF.